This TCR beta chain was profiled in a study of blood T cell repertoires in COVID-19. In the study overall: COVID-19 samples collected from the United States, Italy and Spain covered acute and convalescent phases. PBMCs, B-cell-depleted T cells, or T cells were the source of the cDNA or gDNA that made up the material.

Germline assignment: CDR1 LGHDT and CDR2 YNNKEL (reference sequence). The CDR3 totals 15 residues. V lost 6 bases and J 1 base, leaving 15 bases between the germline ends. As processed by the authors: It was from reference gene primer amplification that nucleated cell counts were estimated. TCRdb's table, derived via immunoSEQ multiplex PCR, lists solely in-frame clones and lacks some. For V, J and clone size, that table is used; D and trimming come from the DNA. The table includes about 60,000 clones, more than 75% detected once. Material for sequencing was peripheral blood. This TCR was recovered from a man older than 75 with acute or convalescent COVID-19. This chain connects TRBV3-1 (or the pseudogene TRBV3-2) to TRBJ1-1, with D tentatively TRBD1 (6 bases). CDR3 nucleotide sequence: TGTGCCAGCAGTCTCCAGGGGTCAGGGAACACTGAAGCTTTCTTT. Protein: CASSLQGSGNTEAFF.